One and the same sample provided the 32 T cell receptor beta chains below, sequenced in a study of cytomegalovirus exposure and HLA in healthy donors. It was with 60 Vbeta and 13 Jbeta primers that the PCR ran. Here immunoSEQ multiplex PCR was the method, and the copy in TCRdb shows in-frame clones only, minus some. The sample has 100,000 or so clones, roughly 71% seen once; the top ten hold about 9.4%. Sequencing was done on a sample of PBMCs. These receptors originate from a middle-aged man in good health and CMV-seronegative.

The rearrangement joins TRBV4-1 to TRBJ2-7; a possible D gene is TRBD2 (6 bases). Between the trimmed V and J ends, which lost 2 bases and 4 bases, there was a span of 15 bases. Germline V gene lookup returns CDR1 MGHRA and CDR2 YSYEKL. CDR3 length: 15 amino acids. The CDR3 sequence: CASSQTSIGGYEQYF. CDR3 DNA: TGCGCCAGCAGCCAAACATCAATCGGGGGATACGAGCAGTACTTC.

The chain carries TRBV18 and TRBJ2-6; the D gene is possibly TRBD2 (6 bases). CDR1 and CDR2 (germline): KGHSH, LQKENI. With 5 bases removed from V and 1 base from J, the gap between germline ends came to 9 bases. The CDR3 sequence is 15 residues long. CDR3 sequence: CASSYGGSGANVLTF. The DNA for the CDR3 is TGTGCCAGCTCATATGGAGGGTCTGGGGCCAACGTCCTGACTTTC.

The genes are TRBV5-4 and TRBJ2-5, with 7 positions matching TRBD1. Germline CDR1 is SGHNT and CDR2 is YYREEE (reference sequence). The CDR3 runs to 14 residues. After removal of 0 bases from V and 7 bases from J, the junction contained 6 bases not matched to a gene. For the CDR3, the DNA is TGTGCCAGCAGCTTGGTAGGGGGCGGAGGGACCCAGTACTTC. Amino acids: CASSLVGGGGTQYF.

The chain links TRBV4-3 to TRBJ2-5, with 10 bases matching TRBD1. V was pared by 1 base and J by 4 bases, with 9 bases of the junction left unmatched. The CDR3 contains 17 residues. Germline lookup yields CDR1 LGHNA and CDR2 YSLEER. CDR3 loop: CASSQAGRQGAIETQYF. CDR3 in DNA: TGCGCCAGCAGCCAAGCCGGACGACAGGGGGCTATAGAGACCCAGTACTTC.

CDR3 DNA sequence: TGCGCCAGCACTGGACAGTTGCATCAGCCCCAGCATTTT. Amino acids: CASTGQLHQPQHF. The chain recombines TRBV10-2 with TRBJ1-5, with a weak D call TRBD1 (6 bases). CDR3 length equals 13 residues. Germline assignment: CDR1 WSHSY and CDR2 SAAADI. V was trimmed by 7 bases and J by 5 bases, leaving 12 bases between them.

This clone came up a few times. The chain joins TRBV11-1 to TRBJ2-1; TRBD2 matches at 8 bases. The CDR3 covers 16 residues. With 4 bases clipped from V and 4 bases from J, the junction kept 9 bases outside the gene matches. Germline lookup yields CDR1 SGHAT and CDR2 FQDESV (reference sequence). CDR3 protein: CASSSSGVAGYNEQFF. DNA of the CDR3: TGTGCCAGCAGCTCCAGCGGAGTAGCGGGGTACAATGAGCAGTTCTTC.

Only one count was recorded for this clone. CDR3 bases: TGTGCCAGTAGTATAGATCGAACAGGCGACTCCTACAATGAGCAGTTCTTC. It translates to CASSIDRTGDSYNEQFF. The chain joins TRBV19 to TRBJ2-1; a weak D match, TRBD1 (5 bases). CDR1 is LNHDA, CDR2 SQIVND, per germline (reference sequence). CDR3 size: 17 residues. V was cut by 0 bases and J by 0 bases, with 12 bases left in between.

The chain employs TRBV18 and TRBJ2-2; a weak D match, TRBD1 (5 bases). This CDR3 comprises 14 residues. The V end lost 5 bases, the J end lost 1 base, and 8 bases lay between the germline ends. The germline CDR1 and CDR2 sequences are KGHSH and LQKENI. CDR3 protein: CASSVTENTGELFF. In nucleotides, the CDR3 is TGTGCCAGCTCAGTGACAGAGAACACCGGGGAGCTGTTTTTT.

This chain links TRBV19 with TRBJ1-4; 9 bases line up with TRBD1. Per the germline V gene, CDR1 is LNHDA and CDR2 is SQIVND (reference sequence). The CDR3 is 15 residues long. Losses at the gene ends were 4 bases for V and 5 bases for J; bases not matched to a gene: 5. CDR3 protein: CASSTPGTGNEKLFF. As DNA, the CDR3 is TGTGCCAGTAGTACACCCGGGACAGGGAATGAAAAACTGTTTTTT.

This clone was observed a few times. J is TRBJ1-2 and V is TRBV16, with TRBD1 identical over 7 bases. After removal of 0 bases from V and 0 bases from J, the junction contained 7 bases not matched to a gene. The CDR3 extends over 17 amino acids. Per germline, CDR1 KGHSY and CDR2 FQNENV. The CDR3 DNA sequence: TGTGCCAGCAGCCAATCGACCCGACAGGGTTCTAACTATGGCTACACCTTC. Its translation: CASSQSTRQGSNYGYTF.

This chain's CDR3 is CASSPHRGAPTQNTEAFF. CDR3 in DNA: TGTGCCAGTAGTCCCCACAGGGGAGCCCCTACTCAGAACACTGAAGCTTTCTTT. The chain has TRBV19 and TRBJ1-1, with 7 nucleotides matching TRBD1. The CDR3 runs 18 residues. Germline CDR1 is LNHDA and CDR2 is SQIVND (reference sequence). V trimming: 5 bases; J trimming: 1 base; junction bases outside the gene matches: 16. The whole variable domain, filled in from reference TRBV19 and TRBJ1-1, reads DGGITQSPKYLFRKEGQNVTLSCEQNLNHDAMYWYRQDPGQGLRLIYYSQIVNDFQKGDIAEGYSVSREKKESFPLTVTSAQKNPTAFYLCASSPHRGAPTQNTEAFFGQGTRLTVV.

V and J are TRBV19 and TRBJ2-7; tentative D call: TRBD2 (6 bases). V gave up 5 bases and J gave up 1 base, with 15 bases separating them. From germline, CDR1 is LNHDA and CDR2 SQIVND (reference sequence). The CDR3 is 15 amino acids. The DNA for the CDR3 is TGTGCCAGTAGTGCCGGGACTGACCTATCCTACGAGCAGTACTTC. It is translated as CASSAGTDLSYEQYF.

This clone was seen more than once but under ten times. The chain has TRBV7-3 and TRBJ2-1; D remains ambiguous. Trimming shortened V by 5 bases and J by 0 bases, and 11 bases separated the two germline ends. Per germline, CDR1 SGHTA and CDR2 FQGTGA. The CDR3 length is 15 residues. CDR3 bases: TGTGCCAGCAGCATTAGCTGGAGCTCCTACAATGAGCAGTTCTTC. Residues: CASSISWSSYNEQFF.

V and J are TRBV5-6 and TRBJ2-1; no clear D. CDR1 and CDR2 (germline): SGHDT, YYEEEE. Trimming shortened V by 0 bases and J by 6 bases, and 4 bases separated the two germline ends. CDR3 length: 12 residues. The CDR3 here is CASSLGPNEQFF. CDR3 DNA sequence: TGTGCCAGCAGCTTGGGGCCCAATGAGCAGTTCTTC.

This clone was seen only a few times. The chain has TRBV15 and TRBJ2-7; D is perhaps TRBD2 (5 bases). Germline V gene sequence: CDR1 LNHNV, CDR2 YYDKDF (reference sequence). This CDR3 is 14 amino acids long. V shed 1 base and J shed 0 bases, with 7 bases lying between them. This CDR3 is CATSRGGYSYEQYF. In DNA form, the CDR3 reads TGTGCCACCAGCAGAGGCGGGTACTCCTACGAGCAGTACTTC.

The V and J genes are TRBV19 and TRBJ1-1; the D is unclear. There are 12 residues in the CDR3. The germline V gene encodes CDR1 LNHDA and CDR2 SQIVND (reference sequence). Between the trimmed V and J ends, which lost 3 bases and 7 bases, there was a span of 9 bases. CDR3 sequence (DNA): TGTGCCAGTAGTATCCCCCCAGGTGAAGCTTTCTTT. Amino acid sequence: CASSIPPGEAFF.

V is TRBV7-9 and J is TRBJ2-7; 8 positions agree with TRBD1. V trimming: 1 base; J trimming: 5 bases; junction bases outside the gene matches: 10. This CDR3 comprises 16 residues. CDR1 SEHNR and CDR2 FQNEAQ come from the germline V gene (reference sequence). CDR3 residues: CASSLVMSGTGDEQYF. The CDR3 nucleotides are TGTGCCAGCAGCTTAGTAATGTCCGGGACAGGTGACGAGCAGTACTTC.

The chain uses TRBV19 and TRBJ2-7; 7 bases agree with TRBD2. V shed 4 bases, J shed 3 bases, and the junction held 6 bases outside the gene matches. Germline V gene lookup returns CDR1 LNHDA and CDR2 SQIVND (reference sequence). This CDR3 is 14 amino acids long. The CDR3 DNA sequence: TGTGCCAGTAGTAAAGCTAGCGGCATCTACGAGCAGTACTTC. It is translated as CASSKASGIYEQYF.

The CDR3 is CASSLAWGGATDTQYF. The CDR3 nucleotides are TGCGCCAGCAGCTTGGCCTGGGGCGGGGCCACAGATACGCAGTATTTT. The chain uses TRBV5-1 and TRBJ2-3; a weak D match, TRBD2 (6 bases). In germline, CDR1 is SGHRS, CDR2 YFSETQ. The CDR3 is 16 amino acids. Trimming pared 0 bases from V and 2 bases from J, leaving 13 bases between.

This chain connects TRBV4-3 to TRBJ1-2, with no clear D. The CDR3 totals 14 residues. V lost 1 base, J lost 7 bases, and 13 bases lay in between. The germline CDR1 and CDR2 sequences are LGHNA and YSLEER. The CDR3 sequence is CASSQVEGMSGYTF. The CDR3 nucleotides are TGCGCCAGCAGCCAAGTTGAGGGAATGAGTGGCTACACCTTC.

Remarks on this clone: Germline and junction disagree at one end, which may indicate a read error. The chain links TRBV28 to TRBJ1-5; the match to TRBD1 covers 7 bases. The length of the CDR3 is 14 residues. Germline CDR1 MDHEN, CDR2 SYDVKM. This chain's CDR3 is CASNLGGTDQPQHF. CDR3 in DNA: TGTGCCAGCAATTTAGGGGGCACGGATCAGCCCCAGCATTTT.

The V and J genes are TRBV18 and TRBJ2-7, with TRBD1 as a possible D gene (6 bases). The length of the CDR3 is 15 residues. Germline lookup yields CDR1 KGHSH and CDR2 LQKENI. Trimming removed 3 bases at V and 3 bases at J, with 15 bases between. The CDR3 DNA is TGTGCCAGCTCACCCGAACAGGGAATATTCTACGAGCAGTACTTC. Encoded protein: CASSPEQGIFYEQYF.

The rearrangement joins TRBV7-2 to TRBJ2-1; 9 bases align to TRBD2. V was clipped by 4 bases and J by 4 bases; unmatched bases: 17. The length of the CDR3 is 19 residues. Germline V gives CDR1 SGHTA, CDR2 FQGNSA. The CDR3 reads CASSSEGVWGLASYNEQFF. The CDR3 nucleotides read TGTGCCAGCAGCTCCGAAGGGGTTTGGGGACTAGCTTCGTACAATGAGCAGTTCTTC.

The rearrangement uses TRBV7-6 and TRBJ2-3; 15 bases line up with TRBD2. The ends lost 5 bases at V and 3 bases at J; junction bases unmatched: 3. Germline assignment: CDR1 SGHVS and CDR2 FNYEAQ. CDR3 size: 16 residues. The CDR3 here is CASSGLAGGPTDTQYF. In DNA form, the CDR3 reads TGTGCCAGCAGCGGACTAGCGGGAGGGCCGACAGATACGCAGTATTTT.

J is TRBJ2-1 and V is TRBV6-1; possible D gene TRBD2, 6 bases. The CDR3 extends over 15 amino acids. Germline loops: CDR1 MNHNS, CDR2 SASEGT. Trimming shortened V by 5 bases and J by 6 bases, and 17 bases separated the two germline ends. CDR3 in amino acids: CASSPTSFPSNEQFF. In DNA, the CDR3 is TGTGCCAGCAGTCCTACTAGCTTCCCCTCCAATGAGCAGTTCTTC.

The genes are TRBV5-6 and TRBJ2-7; 11 nucleotides agree with TRBD2. Per germline, CDR1 SGHDT and CDR2 YYEEEE. The CDR3 contains 15 residues. V lost 7 bases and J lost 7; bases outside the gene matches: 13. CDR3 residues: CASGNPGLAVVEQYF. In DNA form, the CDR3 reads TGTGCCAGCGGCAATCCGGGACTAGCGGTAGTTGAGCAGTACTTC.

V gene TRBV6-4 combines with J gene TRBJ1-6, with 8 bases that match TRBD1. The CDR3 is made up of 13 amino acids. Per germline, CDR1 MRHNA and CDR2 SNTAGT. The V and J ends lost 4 bases and 9 bases, in that order; junction bases with no gene match: 2. The CDR3 spells CASSADRVSPLHF. CDR3 bases: TGTGCCAGCAGTGCGGACAGGGTTTCACCCCTCCACTTT.

This CDR3 is CASSLGTVPTDTQYF. CDR3 DNA: TGCGCCAGCAGCCTCGGGACAGTTCCCACAGATACGCAGTATTTT. The chain joins TRBV5-1 to TRBJ2-3; 7 bases agree with TRBD1. The CDR3 loop spans 15 amino acids. Germline values: CDR1 SGHRS, CDR2 YFSETQ. With 4 bases clipped from V and 2 bases from J, the junction kept 7 bases outside the gene matches.

This clone turned up a few times. The chain recombines TRBV6-6 with TRBJ2-5; 10 positions agree with TRBD1. Germline CDR1 MNHNY, CDR2 SVGAGI (reference sequence). This CDR3 spans 16 amino acids. The ends lost 2 bases at V and 4 bases at J; junction bases unmatched: 7. CDR3 protein: CASSYRAGTGVETQYF. CDR3 bases: TGTGCCAGCAGTTACCGGGCCGGGACAGGGGTAGAGACCCAGTACTTC.

The V gene is TRBV7-2, the J gene TRBJ1-2, with TRBD1 matching 9 bases. Losses at the gene ends were 7 bases for V and 4 bases for J; bases not matched to a gene: 10. Germline lookup yields CDR1 SGHTA and CDR2 FQGNSA. CDR3 length: 15 amino acids. CDR3 coding DNA: TGTGCCAGCACCCAATCGACAGGGGGAGGCTATGGCTACACCTTC. Translated, it gives CASTQSTGGGYGYTF.

This clone was counted between two and nine times. This chain connects TRBV28 to TRBJ2-5; D is perhaps TRBD2 (6 bases). This CDR3 is 15 amino acids long. CDR1 and CDR2 from the germline V gene are MDHEN and SYDVKM. V shed 6 bases and J shed 4 bases, with 18 bases lying between them. The CDR3 loop is CASSPFGGRGETQYF. DNA of the CDR3: TGTGCCAGCAGCCCCTTCGGGGGTAGGGGAGAGACCCAGTACTTC.

CDR3 DNA: TGTGCCAGCAGCCCTAGCGGGAGGCGTGGAACAGATACGCAGTATTTT. Translating it yields CASSPSGRRGTDTQYF. V is TRBV9 and J is TRBJ2-3; 11 nucleotides agree with TRBD2. Germline assignment: CDR1 SGDLS and CDR2 YYNGEE. Losses at the gene ends were 4 bases for V and 3 bases for J; bases not matched to a gene: 7. The CDR3 totals 16 residues.